These 20 T cell receptor beta chains came from one sample sequenced in a study of blood T cell repertoires in COVID-19. Generated by immunoSEQ multiplex PCR, the TCRdb table keeps only in-frame clones and is missing some. This sample has over 250,000 clones, with under 90% found just once. The sample consisted of PBMCs or T cells enriched from blood (not recorded which). These receptors were taken from a man aged 25-40 years with acute COVID-19.

This sequence joins TRBV19 and TRBJ2-2; TRBD2 aligns across 8 bases. Germline trimming cut 5 bases from V and 8 bases from J; bases unmatched to any gene: 13. Germline V gives CDR1 LNHDA, CDR2 SQIVND (reference sequence). This CDR3 comprises 16 residues. CDR3 residues: CASSSRGTRIAGELFF. CDR3 nucleotides: TGTGCCAGTAGTTCCCGAGGGACTAGGATCGCGGGGGAGCTGTTTTTT.

The genes are TRBV24-1 and TRBJ2-4, with D unclear. The length of the CDR3 is 17 residues. Per the germline V gene, CDR1 is KGHDR and CDR2 is SFDVKD. Deletions cut 4 bases from V and 3 bases from J, with 18 bases between. For the CDR3, the DNA is TGTGCCACCAGTGACCCCGGGTCCCCCGAAGACAAAAACATTCAGTACTTC. Its protein product is CATSDPGSPEDKNIQYF.

To note about this clone: The junction departs from the called germline gene at one end, perhaps through a read error. Different DNA sequences within this sample yield the same CDR3. V usage is TRBV5-1 and J usage is TRBJ2-3; 8 bases line up with TRBD2. Germline V gives CDR1 SGHRS, CDR2 YFSETQ. This CDR3 has 15 residues. Written as DNA, the CDR3 is TGTGCCAGCAGCTTGCGGGGGGTCGGCACAGATACGCAGTATTTT. It encodes CASSLRGVGTDTQYF.

V and J are TRBV19 and TRBJ2-4, with 12 bases that match TRBD1. Trimming removed 6 bases from V and 3 bases from J; junction bases left unmatched: 3. The germline gives CDR1 LNHDA, CDR2 SQIVND (reference sequence). The CDR3 is 15 residues long. The CDR3 region has the DNA TGTGCCAGTAGGGGACAGGGGGCCGGCAAAAACATTCAGTACTTC. Translation: CASRGQGAGKNIQYF.

This clone appeared once. The V call is TRBV6-5, the J call TRBJ1-4, with D possibly being TRBD1 (5 bases). The length of the CDR3 is 15 residues. V was clipped by 2 bases and J by 2 bases, with 9 bases between them. CDR1 is MNHEY, CDR2 SVGAGI, per germline. CDR3 DNA sequence: TGTGCCAGCAGTTACCGGGGGGTCACTAATGAAAAACTGTTTTTT. This encodes CASSYRGVTNEKLFF.

The J gene is TRBJ1-2, the V gene TRBV28, with D possibly TRBD1 on 5 matching bases. This CDR3 spans 15 amino acids. V lost 6 bases and J 4 bases, leaving 18 bases between the germline ends. From germline, CDR1 is MDHEN and CDR2 SYDVKM. The CDR3 protein is CASRNDRAGGYGYTF. The CDR3, as DNA: TGTGCCAGCAGGAATGACAGAGCGGGGGGCTATGGCTACACCTTC.

The J gene is TRBJ2-1, the V gene TRBV27; 10 nucleotides align to TRBD2. J was trimmed by 8 bases and V by 3 bases; bases with no gene match: 7. This CDR3 is built from 15 residues. Germline loops: CDR1 MNHEY, CDR2 SMNVEV (reference sequence). CDR3 region: CASSFSGRAGDEQFF. The CDR3 coding sequence is TGTGCCAGCAGTTTCAGCGGGAGGGCCGGAGATGAGCAGTTCTTC.

The rearrangement joins TRBV19 to TRBJ2-6; 11 nucleotides line up with TRBD1. The CDR3 consists of 17 residues. Trimming took 7 bases from V and 0 from J; bases not matched to a gene: 5. The germline V gene has CDR1 LNHDA and CDR2 SQIVND (reference sequence). CDR3 amino acids: CASTLGTGGSGANVLTF. As DNA, the CDR3 is TGTGCCAGTACCTTGGGGACAGGGGGCTCTGGGGCCAACGTCCTGACTTTC.

This chain uses TRBV28 with TRBJ1-5, with 9 bases lining up with TRBD1. The CDR3 spans 15 residues. The germline CDR1 and CDR2 sequences are MDHEN and SYDVKM. V lost 4 bases and J lost 3; bases outside the gene matches: 4. CDR3 coding DNA: TGTGCCAGCAGTTCGGGACAGGGCAACAATCAGCCCCAGCATTTT. Translating it yields CASSSGQGNNQPQHF.

The J gene is TRBJ2-5, the V gene TRBV7-9; the D gene is possibly TRBD2 (6 bases). CDR1 is SEHNR, CDR2 FQNEAQ, per germline (reference sequence). Trimming pared 2 bases from V and 2 bases from J, leaving 12 bases between. The CDR3 is made up of 15 amino acids. As DNA, the CDR3 is TGTGCCAGCAGCTTACCACGGACTATACAAGAGACCCAGTACTTC. Amino acids: CASSLPRTIQETQYF.

This clone appeared a single time. This chain links TRBV3-1 (or the pseudogene TRBV3-2) with TRBJ2-3; 8 bases align to TRBD2. This CDR3 has 16 residues. Germline CDR1 is LGHDT and CDR2 is YNNKEL (reference sequence). The ends lost 4 bases at V and 2 bases at J; junction bases unmatched: 8. The CDR3 spells CASSPRGGLITDTQYF. The CDR3 DNA follows: TGTGCCAGCAGCCCCCGGGGGGGGTTAATCACAGATACGCAGTATTTT.

The chain couples TRBV3-1 (or the pseudogene TRBV3-2) to TRBJ1-1; 9 positions agree with TRBD1. Germline loops: CDR1 LGHDT, CDR2 YNNKEL (reference sequence). The junction had 8 bases not matched to a gene; V was cut back by 4 bases and J by 5 bases. This CDR3 has 15 amino acids. The CDR3 protein is CASSPYLGQGTEAFF. CDR3 DNA sequence: TGTGCCAGCAGCCCATATTTGGGACAGGGAACTGAAGCTTTCTTT.

This sequence joins TRBV4-1 and TRBJ2-3; no reliable D call. Germline CDR1 is MGHRA and CDR2 is YSYEKL. This CDR3 is built from 17 residues. V lost 0 bases and J 5 bases, leaving 18 bases between the germline ends. The CDR3: CASSQEKSTRARDTQYF. The DNA for the CDR3 is TGCGCCAGCAGCCAAGAAAAGAGTACCCGCGCCCGAGATACGCAGTATTTT.

The V gene is TRBV9, the J gene TRBJ1-1; no clear D gene. This CDR3 has 13 amino acids. Trimming took off 2 bases at V and 0 bases at J, with 5 bases between the two ends. Germline CDR1 SGDLS, CDR2 YYNGEE. In nucleotides, the CDR3 is TGTGCCAGCAGCGTTAACTTGAACACTGAAGCTTTCTTT. Translated: CASSVNLNTEAFF.

This clone came up once. V usage is TRBV28 and J usage is TRBJ1-2, with D uncertain. V gave up 2 bases and J gave up 7 bases, with 11 bases separating them. This CDR3 region has 13 residues. The germline CDR1 and CDR2 sequences are MDHEN and SYDVKM. CDR3 nucleotides: TGTGCCAGCAGTTTAGAGGGTTGGGGTGGCTACACCTTC. It is translated as CASSLEGWGGYTF.

The chain links TRBV5-6 to TRBJ1-2; 7 bases are a match to TRBD1. CDR1 and CDR2 (germline): SGHDT, YYEEEE. Unmatched junction bases numbered 11, after V lost 4 bases and J lost 8 bases. The CDR3 has 14 amino acids. The CDR3 loop is CASSRRLGGMGYTF. DNA for the CDR3: TGTGCCAGCAGCCGCCGGCTAGGGGGCATGGGCTACACCTTC.

The chain joins TRBV15 to TRBJ2-3; 7 bases are a match to TRBD2. The junction had 12 bases not matched to a gene; V was cut back by 0 bases and J by 6 bases. The CDR3 totals 17 residues. The V gene's germline CDR1 is LNHNV and CDR2 YYDKDF (reference sequence). CDR3 sequence reads: CATSRDPGGSGTDTQYF. In DNA form, the CDR3 reads TGTGCCACCAGCAGAGATCCGGGCGGGAGCGGTACCGATACGCAGTATTTT.

The J gene is TRBJ2-3, the V gene TRBV5-1; possible D gene TRBD2, 6 bases. V lost 2 bases and J 2 bases, leaving 15 bases between the germline ends. Germline V gene data show CDR1 as SGHRS and CDR2 as YFSETQ. The CDR3 has 16 amino acids. The CDR3 bases are TGCGCCAGCAGCTTACGGGCCCGGCGGGACACAGATACGCAGTATTTT. Translating gives CASSLRARRDTDTQYF.

The rearrangement uses TRBV7-2 and TRBJ2-7; possibly TRBD1 for D (6 bases). Germline CDR1 reads SGHTA; CDR2 reads FQGNSA. The CDR3 is 15 amino acids. V shed 3 bases and J shed 2 bases, with 14 bases lying between them. Here the CDR3 reads CASSFPTGFTYEQYV. CDR3 coding DNA: TGTGCCAGCAGCTTCCCGACAGGTTTTACCTACGAGCAGTACGTC.

CDR3: CASRATGELFF. Here the CDR3 DNA reads TGTGCCAGCAGGGCTACCGGGGAGCTGTTTTTT. V usage is TRBV2 and J usage is TRBJ2-2; D remains unclear. Trimming shortened V by 6 bases and J by 5 bases, and 4 bases separated the two germline ends. Per germline, CDR1 SNHLY and CDR2 FYNNEI. The CDR3 loop spans 11 amino acids.